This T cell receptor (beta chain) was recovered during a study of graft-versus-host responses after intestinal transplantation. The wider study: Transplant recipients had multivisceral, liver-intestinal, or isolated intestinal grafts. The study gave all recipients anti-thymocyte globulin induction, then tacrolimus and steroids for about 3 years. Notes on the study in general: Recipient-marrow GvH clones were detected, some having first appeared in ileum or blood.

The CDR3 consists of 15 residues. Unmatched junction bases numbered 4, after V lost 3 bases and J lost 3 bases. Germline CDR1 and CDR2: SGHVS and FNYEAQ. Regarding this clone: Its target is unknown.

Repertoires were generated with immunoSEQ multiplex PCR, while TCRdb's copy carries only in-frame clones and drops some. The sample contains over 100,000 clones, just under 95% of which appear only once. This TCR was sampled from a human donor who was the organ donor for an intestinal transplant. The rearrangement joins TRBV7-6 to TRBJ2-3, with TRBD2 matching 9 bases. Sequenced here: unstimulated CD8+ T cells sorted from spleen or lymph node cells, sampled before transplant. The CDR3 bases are TGTGCCAGCAGCTTGACGACTAGCGGTACAGATACGCAGTATTTT. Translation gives CASSLTTSGTDTQYF.